This TCR beta chain is from a study of cytomegalovirus exposure and HLA in healthy donors. The study ran its PCR with 60 Vbeta and 13 Jbeta primers. This table comes from immunoSEQ multiplex PCR, and its TCRdb copy is limited to in-frame clones, with some not included. Of under 50,000 clones listed, 66% are singletons. The CDR3 extends over 13 amino acids. Looked up from germline, CDR1 is MNHEY and CDR2 is SMNVEV (reference sequence). With 3 bases removed from V and 6 bases from J, the gap between germline ends came to 11 bases. This chain joins TRBV27 and TRBJ1-1, with D possibly being TRBD1 (5 bases). Sequenced: PBMCs. This receptor was obtained from a man aged 45-65 years in good health and CMV-seropositive. CDR3 region: CASSFSQGPEAFF. The CDR3 DNA is TGTGCCAGCAGTTTTTCTCAGGGTCCTGAAGCTTTCTTT.